One sample yielded the 19 T cell receptor beta chains listed below, sequenced in a study of PD-1 blockade in mismatch repair-deficient tumors. The data were produced by immunoSEQ multiplex PCR, yet TCRdb's version contains in-frame clones alone and is incomplete. The sample holds over 60,000 clones, approximately 89% seen once. The material sequenced was peripheral blood, taken 52 weeks after starting pembrolizumab. The receptor set was obtained from an adult with mismatch repair-deficient cancer.

The chain joins TRBV18 to TRBJ2-7; D unresolved. With 4 bases removed from V and 4 bases from J, the gap between germline ends came to 5 bases. The CDR3 sequence is 11 residues long. Germline V gene data show CDR1 as KGHSH and CDR2 as LQKENI. In nucleotides, the CDR3 is TGTGCCAGCTCACAGGGTTACGAGCAGTACTTC. Amino acid sequence: CASSQGYEQYF.

This rearrangement joins TRBV6-5 to TRBJ1-1, with 7 nucleotides matching TRBD1. The CDR3 has 15 residues. CDR1 is MNHEY, CDR2 SVGAGI, per germline. V dropped 2 bases and J dropped 3; count of bases not matched to a gene: 6. This CDR3 reads CASSYASGGDTEAFF. DNA of the CDR3: TGTGCCAGCAGTTACGCCTCAGGGGGAGACACTGAAGCTTTCTTT.

J is TRBJ2-5 and V is TRBV7-9, with 7 bases aligning to TRBD2. Per the germline V gene, CDR1 is SEHNR and CDR2 is FQNEAQ (reference sequence). The CDR3 sequence is 15 residues long. Trimming at V came to 1 base and at J to 5 bases, leaving 7 bases not matched to a gene. CDR3 sequence reads: CASSLVGGRGETQYF. The CDR3 DNA follows: TGTGCCAGCAGCTTAGTTGGTGGGAGGGGTGAGACCCAGTACTTC.

For the CDR3, the DNA is TGTGCCATCCGACTAGCGGGAGGGCCGGTGTACTTC. This sequence encodes CAIRLAGGPVYF. The gene calls are TRBV10-3 and TRBJ2-5; 14 positions agree with TRBD2. Germline V CDR1 and CDR2: ENHRY, SYGVKD. The CDR3 is made up of 12 amino acids. The trim removed 8 bases at V and 13 bases at J, leaving 6 bases unmatched.

This chain connects TRBV27 to TRBJ2-1, with TRBD2 matching over 7 bases. With V trimmed by 2 bases and J by 6 bases, 13 bases remained unmatched. Germline lookup yields CDR1 MNHEY and CDR2 SMNVEV (reference sequence). This CDR3 has 17 amino acids. The CDR3 here is CASSLLPAGDGINEQFF. CDR3 nucleotides: TGTGCCAGCAGTTTACTACCCGCGGGAGACGGGATCAATGAGCAGTTCTTC.

For this clone: With a far larger clone one base away, a read error is the likely cause. The chain uses TRBV13 and TRBJ1-2; D remains unclear. The CDR3 spans 13 residues. Germline V gene data show CDR1 as PRHDT and CDR2 as FYEKMQ (reference sequence). V dropped 4 bases and J dropped 5 bases, with 11 bases sitting between them. The CDR3 DNA reads as TGTGCCAGCAGCTGGGCCCCGGTATATGGCTACACCTTC. Its translation: CASSWAPVYGYTF.

This clone was observed once. The chain uses TRBV6-1 and TRBJ2-1, with D perhaps TRBD2 (6 bases). The germline CDR1 and CDR2 sequences are MNHNS and SASEGT. The CDR3 is 13 amino acids. V lost 11 bases to trimming and J lost 13 bases, with 24 bases between them. In DNA, the CDR3 is TGTGCCGGTTCAATCGTACGGGAGCGAGATCAGTTCTTC. Its translation is CAGSIVRERDQFF.

The chain uses TRBV7-8 and TRBJ2-7; D is undetermined. In germline, CDR1 is SGHVS, CDR2 FQNEAQ. V was trimmed by 3 bases and J by 2 bases, leaving 11 bases between them. The CDR3 extends over 14 amino acids. In DNA, the CDR3 is TGTGCCAGCAGCTTGGAAGTCAGTACCTACGAGCAGTACTTC. It codes for CASSLEVSTYEQYF.

The chain has TRBV10-3 and TRBJ2-4, with D uncertain. The CDR3 consists of 19 residues. The germline V gene encodes CDR1 ENHRY and CDR2 SYGVKD. Trimming stripped 2 bases from V and 3 bases from J, with 23 bases between. The CDR3 region has the DNA TGTGCCATCAGTGAGACCTTCCTGCGACTGCCGGAGAGCAAAAACATTCAGTACTTC. This translates into CAISETFLRLPESKNIQYF.

This sequence joins TRBV19 and TRBJ1-2; D is ambiguous. This CDR3 contains 16 residues. Trimming removed 1 base at V and 4 bases at J, with 16 bases between. The V gene's germline CDR1 is LNHDA and CDR2 SQIVND (reference sequence). CDR3 nucleotides: TGTGCCAGTAGTATAGGGTCTCCGCGAGGCGGCTATGGCTACACCTTC. It encodes CASSIGSPRGGYGYTF. The variable domain in full, completed from reference TRBV19 and TRBJ1-2, reads DGGITQSPKYLFRKEGQNVTLSCEQNLNHDAMYWYRQDPGQGLRLIYYSQIVNDFQKGDIAEGYSVSREKKESFPLTVTSAQKNPTAFYLCASSIGSPRGGYGYTFGSGTRLTVV.

The CDR3 loop is CASSQDSGREVTDTQYF. The DNA for the CDR3 is TGCGCCAGCAGCCAAGATTCCGGGCGGGAGGTCACAGATACGCAGTATTTT. The chain recombines TRBV4-1 with TRBJ2-3; 8 bases are a match to TRBD2. With V trimmed by 0 bases and J by 2 bases, 7 bases remained unmatched. This CDR3 has 17 residues. The germline gives CDR1 MGHRA, CDR2 YSYEKL.

V usage is TRBV21-1 and J usage is TRBJ2-1; TRBD2 is taken as the D call from the table, unchecked against the DNA. TRBV21-1 is a documented pseudogene. CDR3 size: 17 residues. CDR3 residues: CASSKVVASGRGDEQFF. As DNA, the CDR3 is TGTGCCAGCAGCAAAGTAGTGGCTAGCGGGAGGGGCGATGAGCAGTTCTTC.

The chain joins TRBV11-3 to TRBJ2-7; D is possibly TRBD1 (5 bases). Trimming removed 0 bases at V and 1 base at J, with 10 bases between. Per the germline V gene, CDR1 is SGHNT and CDR2 is YENEEA. The CDR3 has 15 amino acids. The DNA of the CDR3 is TGTGCCAGCAGCTTAGATTTCTCAGGGTCCTACGAGCAGTACTTC. Amino acid sequence: CASSLDFSGSYEQYF.

The chain recombines TRBV28 with TRBJ1-1, with TRBD1 matching 8 bases. Germline values: CDR1 MDHEN, CDR2 SYDVKM. V shed 6 bases and J 7 bases; nucleotides not matched to a gene: 16. The CDR3 contains 16 residues. The CDR3 is CASREDGDRSNGEAFF. The CDR3 nucleotides read TGTGCCAGCAGGGAAGACGGGGACAGGTCGAATGGTGAAGCTTTCTTT.

The chain employs TRBV19 and TRBJ2-1; tentative D call: TRBD1 (6 bases). The CDR3 covers 14 residues. Trimming removed 5 bases at V and 3 bases at J, with 11 bases between. Germline V gives CDR1 LNHDA, CDR2 SQIVND (reference sequence). CDR3: CASSPRTVYNEQFF. CDR3 bases: TGTGCCAGTAGTCCAAGGACAGTCTACAATGAGCAGTTCTTC.

Only one count was recorded for this clone. The chain joins TRBV28 to TRBJ1-2, with 11 bases lining up with TRBD1. J was trimmed by 7 bases and V by 7 bases; bases with no gene match: 8. CDR1 and CDR2 from the germline V gene are MDHEN and SYDVKM. The CDR3 consists of 14 residues. DNA for the CDR3: TGTGCCAGCACCTCGGACAGGGGGCGGGTTGGCTACACCTTC. It codes for CASTSDRGRVGYTF.

This rearrangement joins TRBV5-6 to TRBJ1-1; D unclear. The CDR3 spans 12 residues. Germline V gives CDR1 SGHDT, CDR2 YYEEEE. V shed 2 bases and J shed 10 bases, with 12 bases lying between them. The CDR3 DNA follows: TGTGCCAGCAGCTTTGGAGACCTCAGAGCTTTCTTT. Translated, it gives CASSFGDLRAFF.

As DNA, the CDR3 is TGTGCCAGCAGTACAGGGAGCTCCTACGAGCAGTACTTC. It is translated as CASSTGSSYEQYF. The rearrangement uses TRBV6-5 and TRBJ2-7; D perhaps matches TRBD1 (6 bases). Trimming took 5 bases from V and 0 from J, leaving 8 bases between them. Germline V gene sequence: CDR1 MNHEY, CDR2 SVGAGI. The length of the CDR3 is 13 residues.

The rearrangement joins TRBV6-1 to TRBJ1-1, with D unresolved. The CDR3 is made up of 13 amino acids. The germline V and J ends were trimmed by 5 bases and 7 bases, with 14 bases remaining between them. CDR1 and CDR2 from the germline V gene are MNHNS and SASEGT. The CDR3 protein is CASSIKQESEAFF. The CDR3 DNA reads TGTGCCAGCAGTATCAAGCAAGAGAGTGAAGCTTTCTTT.